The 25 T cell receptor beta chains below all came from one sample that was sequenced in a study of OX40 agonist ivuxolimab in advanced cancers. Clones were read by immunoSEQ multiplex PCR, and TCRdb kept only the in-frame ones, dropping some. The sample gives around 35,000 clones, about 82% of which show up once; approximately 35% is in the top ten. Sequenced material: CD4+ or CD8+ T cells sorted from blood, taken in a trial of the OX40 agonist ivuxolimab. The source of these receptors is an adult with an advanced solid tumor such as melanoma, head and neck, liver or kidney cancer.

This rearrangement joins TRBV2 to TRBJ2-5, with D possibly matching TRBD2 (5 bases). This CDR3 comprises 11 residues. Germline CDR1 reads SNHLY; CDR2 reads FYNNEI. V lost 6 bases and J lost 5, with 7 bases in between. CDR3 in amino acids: CASRVAETQYF. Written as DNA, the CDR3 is TGTGCCAGCAGGGTAGCGGAGACCCAGTACTTC.

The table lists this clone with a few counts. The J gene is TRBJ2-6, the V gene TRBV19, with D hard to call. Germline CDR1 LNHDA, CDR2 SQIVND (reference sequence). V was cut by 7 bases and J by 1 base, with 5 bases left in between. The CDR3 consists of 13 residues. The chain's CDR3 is CASTYSGANVLTF. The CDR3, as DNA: TGTGCCAGTACGTATTCTGGGGCCAACGTCCTGACTTTC.

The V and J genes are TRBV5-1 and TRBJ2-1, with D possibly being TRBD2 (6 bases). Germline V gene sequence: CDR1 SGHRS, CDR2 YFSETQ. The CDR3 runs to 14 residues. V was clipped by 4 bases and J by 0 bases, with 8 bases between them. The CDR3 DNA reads TGCGCCAGCAGCGGGGGGTACTCCTACAATGAGCAGTTCTTC. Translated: CASSGGYSYNEQFF.

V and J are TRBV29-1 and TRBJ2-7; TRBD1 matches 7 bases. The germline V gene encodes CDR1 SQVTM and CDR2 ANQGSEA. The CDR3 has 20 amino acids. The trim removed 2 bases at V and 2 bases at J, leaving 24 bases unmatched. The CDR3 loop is CSVERSMAWTGLRGTYEQYF. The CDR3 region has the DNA TGCAGCGTTGAAAGGTCGATGGCTTGGACAGGCCTTAGGGGAACCTACGAGCAGTACTTC.

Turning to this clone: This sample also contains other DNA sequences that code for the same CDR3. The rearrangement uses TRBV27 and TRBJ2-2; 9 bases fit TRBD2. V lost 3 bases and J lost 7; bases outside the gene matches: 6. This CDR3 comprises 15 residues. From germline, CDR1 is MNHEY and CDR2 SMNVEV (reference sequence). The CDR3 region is CASSLLGLAIGELFF. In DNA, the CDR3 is TGTGCCAGCAGTTTGCTGGGACTAGCAATCGGGGAGCTGTTTTTT.

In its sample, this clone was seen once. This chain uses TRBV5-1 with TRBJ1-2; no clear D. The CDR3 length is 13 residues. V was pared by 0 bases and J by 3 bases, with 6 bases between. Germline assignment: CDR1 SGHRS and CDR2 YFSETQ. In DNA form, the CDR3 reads TGCGCCAGCAGCTTGGGCGTTGACTATGGCTACACCTTC. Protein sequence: CASSLGVDYGYTF.

In DNA, the CDR3 is TGTGCCAGCAGCGTAGACGGGGGGGGCACTGAAGCTTTCTTT. Translating it yields CASSVDGGGTEAFF. The chain couples TRBV9 to TRBJ1-1; possibly TRBD1 for D (5 bases). This CDR3 spans 14 amino acids. Germline V gene lookup returns CDR1 SGDLS and CDR2 YYNGEE. V dropped 0 bases and J dropped 4 bases, with 10 bases sitting between them.

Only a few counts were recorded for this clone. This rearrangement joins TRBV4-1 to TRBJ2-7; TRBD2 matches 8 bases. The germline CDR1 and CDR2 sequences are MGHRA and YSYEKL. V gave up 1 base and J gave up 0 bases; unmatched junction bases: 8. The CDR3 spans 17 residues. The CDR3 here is CASSQGVSGVFSYEQYF. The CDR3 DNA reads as TGCGCCAGCAGCCAAGGGGTTAGCGGGGTATTCTCCTACGAGCAGTACTTC.

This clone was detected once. The CDR3 reads CASSLRDSYGYTF. In DNA, the CDR3 is TGTGCCAGCAGCTTAAGGGACAGCTATGGCTACACCTTC. The chain carries TRBV13 and TRBJ1-2; 7 bases fit TRBD1. CDR3 length: 13 residues. The trim removed 2 bases at V and 4 bases at J, leaving 1 base unmatched. In germline, CDR1 is PRHDT, CDR2 FYEKMQ (reference sequence).

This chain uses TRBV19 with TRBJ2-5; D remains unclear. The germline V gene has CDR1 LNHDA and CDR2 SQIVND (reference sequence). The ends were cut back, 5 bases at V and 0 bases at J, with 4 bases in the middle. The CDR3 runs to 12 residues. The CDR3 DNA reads TGTGCCAGTAGTGTCCACCAAGAGACCCAGTACTTC. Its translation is CASSVHQETQYF.

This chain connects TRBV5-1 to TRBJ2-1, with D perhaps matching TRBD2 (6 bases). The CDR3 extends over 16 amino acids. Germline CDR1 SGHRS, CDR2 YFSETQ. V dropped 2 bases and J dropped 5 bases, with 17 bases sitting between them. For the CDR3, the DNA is TGCGCCAGCAGCTTAACATCTCAGGGAGGTGACAATGAGCAGTTCTTC. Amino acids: CASSLTSQGGDNEQFF. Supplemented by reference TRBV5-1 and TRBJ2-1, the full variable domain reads KAGVTQTPRYLIKTRGQQVTLSCSPISGHRSVSWYQQTPGQGLQFLFEYFSETQRNKGNFPGRFSGRQFSNSRSEMNVSTLELGDSALYLCASSLTSQGGDNEQFFGPGTRLTVL.

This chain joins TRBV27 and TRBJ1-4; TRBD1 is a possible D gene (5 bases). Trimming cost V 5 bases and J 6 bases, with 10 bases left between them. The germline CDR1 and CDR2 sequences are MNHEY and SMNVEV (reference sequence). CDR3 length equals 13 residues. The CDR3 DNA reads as TGTGCCAGCAGTCCCAGGGTCGATGAAAAACTGTTTTTT. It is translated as CASSPRVDEKLFF.

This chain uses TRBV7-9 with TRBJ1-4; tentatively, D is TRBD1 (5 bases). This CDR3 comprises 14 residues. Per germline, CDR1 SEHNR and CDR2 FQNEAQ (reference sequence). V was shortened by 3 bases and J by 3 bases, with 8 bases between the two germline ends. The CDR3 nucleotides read TGTGCCAGCAGCTTGGGGCAGCCTAATGAAAAACTGTTTTTT. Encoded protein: CASSLGQPNEKLFF.

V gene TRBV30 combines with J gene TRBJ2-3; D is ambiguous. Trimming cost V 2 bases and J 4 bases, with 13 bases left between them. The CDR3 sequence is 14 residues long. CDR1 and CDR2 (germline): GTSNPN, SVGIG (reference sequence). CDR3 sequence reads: CAWSIGSTADTQYF. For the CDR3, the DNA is TGTGCCTGGAGTATTGGCTCCACCGCAGATACGCAGTATTTT.

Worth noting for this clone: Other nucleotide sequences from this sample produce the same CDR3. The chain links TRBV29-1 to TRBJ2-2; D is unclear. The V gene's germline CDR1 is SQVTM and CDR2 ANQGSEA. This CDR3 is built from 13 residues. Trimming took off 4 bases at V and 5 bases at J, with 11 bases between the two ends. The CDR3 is CSVGSGPTGELFF. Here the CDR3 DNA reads TGCAGCGTTGGTTCCGGCCCGACCGGGGAGCTGTTTTTT.

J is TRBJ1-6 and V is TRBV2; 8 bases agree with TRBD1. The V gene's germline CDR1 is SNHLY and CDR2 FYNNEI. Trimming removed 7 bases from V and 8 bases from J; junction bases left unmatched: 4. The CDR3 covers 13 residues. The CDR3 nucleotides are TGTGCCAGCAAGGACAGGGTGGATTCACCCCTCCACTTT. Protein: CASKDRVDSPLHF. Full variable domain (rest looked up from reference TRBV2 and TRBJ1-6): EPEVTQTPSHQVTQMGQEVILRCVPISNHLYFYWYRQILGQKVEFLVSFYNNEISEKSEIFDDQFSVERPDGSNFTLKIRSTKLEDSAMYFCASKDRVDSPLHFGNGTRLTVT.

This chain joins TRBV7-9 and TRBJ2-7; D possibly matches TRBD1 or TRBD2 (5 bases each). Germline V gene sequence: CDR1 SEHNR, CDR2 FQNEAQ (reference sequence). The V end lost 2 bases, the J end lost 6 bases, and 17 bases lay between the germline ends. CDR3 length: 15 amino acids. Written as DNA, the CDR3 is TGTGCCAGCAGCTTAACTCCGGGACCTTTTTTCGAGCAGTACTTC. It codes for CASSLTPGPFFEQYF.

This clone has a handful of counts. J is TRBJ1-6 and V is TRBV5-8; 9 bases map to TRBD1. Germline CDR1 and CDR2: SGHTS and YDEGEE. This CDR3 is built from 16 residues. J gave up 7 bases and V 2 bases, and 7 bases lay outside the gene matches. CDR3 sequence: CASSFYRGRGNSPLHF. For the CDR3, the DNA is TGTGCCAGCAGCTTTTACAGGGGGCGCGGAAATTCACCCCTCCACTTT.

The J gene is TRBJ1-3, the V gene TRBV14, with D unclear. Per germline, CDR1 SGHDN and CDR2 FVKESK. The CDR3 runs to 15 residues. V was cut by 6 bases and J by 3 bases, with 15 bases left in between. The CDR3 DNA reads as TGTGCCAGCAGTCTATATGGCAGCGGTGGAAACACCATATATTTT. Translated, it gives CASSLYGSGGNTIYF.

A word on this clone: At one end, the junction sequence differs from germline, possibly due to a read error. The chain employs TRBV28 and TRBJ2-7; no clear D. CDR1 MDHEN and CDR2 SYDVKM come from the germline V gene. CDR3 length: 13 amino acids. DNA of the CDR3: TGTGCCAGCACTTTAGTGTCCGGACACGAGCAGTACTTC. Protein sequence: CASTLVSGHEQYF.

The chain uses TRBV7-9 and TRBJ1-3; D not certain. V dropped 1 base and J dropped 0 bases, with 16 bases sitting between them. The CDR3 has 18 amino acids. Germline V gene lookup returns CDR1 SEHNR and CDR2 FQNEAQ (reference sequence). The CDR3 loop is CASSLDYESSFSGNTIYF. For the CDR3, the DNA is TGTGCCAGCAGCTTAGACTATGAAAGTTCCTTCTCTGGAAACACCATATATTTT.

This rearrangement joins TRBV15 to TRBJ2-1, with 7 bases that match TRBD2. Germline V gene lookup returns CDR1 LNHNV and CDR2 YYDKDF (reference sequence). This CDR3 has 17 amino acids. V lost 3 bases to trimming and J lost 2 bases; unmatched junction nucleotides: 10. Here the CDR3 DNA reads TGTGCCACCAGCAGCCCCCGGGCGGGAGAAACCTACAATGAGCAGTTCTTC. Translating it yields CATSSPRAGETYNEQFF.

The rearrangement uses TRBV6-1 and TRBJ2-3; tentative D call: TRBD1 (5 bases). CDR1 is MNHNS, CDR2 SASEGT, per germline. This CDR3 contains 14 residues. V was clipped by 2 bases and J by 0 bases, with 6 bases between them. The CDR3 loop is CASSERGSTDTQYF. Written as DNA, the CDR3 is TGTGCCAGCAGTGAAAGGGGCAGCACAGATACGCAGTATTTT.

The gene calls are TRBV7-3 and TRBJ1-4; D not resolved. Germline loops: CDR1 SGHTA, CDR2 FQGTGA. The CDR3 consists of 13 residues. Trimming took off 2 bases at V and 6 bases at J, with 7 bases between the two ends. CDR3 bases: TGTGCCAGCAGCTTAGGTCGGCATGAAAAACTGTTTTTT. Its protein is CASSLGRHEKLFF. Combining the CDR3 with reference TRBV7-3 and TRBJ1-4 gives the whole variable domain GAGVSQTPSNKVTEKGKYVELRCDPISGHTALYWYRQSLGQGPEFLIYFQGTGAADDSGLPNDRFFAVRPEGSVSTLKIQRTERGDSAVYLCASSLGRHEKLFFGSGTQLSVL.

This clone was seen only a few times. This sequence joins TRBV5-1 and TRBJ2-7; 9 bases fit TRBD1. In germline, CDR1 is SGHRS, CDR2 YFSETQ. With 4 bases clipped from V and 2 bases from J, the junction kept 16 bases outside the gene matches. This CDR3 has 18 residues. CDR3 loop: CASSPWDRVDVGTYEQYF. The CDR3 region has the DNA TGCGCCAGCAGCCCCTGGGACAGGGTAGACGTGGGAACCTACGAGCAGTACTTC.